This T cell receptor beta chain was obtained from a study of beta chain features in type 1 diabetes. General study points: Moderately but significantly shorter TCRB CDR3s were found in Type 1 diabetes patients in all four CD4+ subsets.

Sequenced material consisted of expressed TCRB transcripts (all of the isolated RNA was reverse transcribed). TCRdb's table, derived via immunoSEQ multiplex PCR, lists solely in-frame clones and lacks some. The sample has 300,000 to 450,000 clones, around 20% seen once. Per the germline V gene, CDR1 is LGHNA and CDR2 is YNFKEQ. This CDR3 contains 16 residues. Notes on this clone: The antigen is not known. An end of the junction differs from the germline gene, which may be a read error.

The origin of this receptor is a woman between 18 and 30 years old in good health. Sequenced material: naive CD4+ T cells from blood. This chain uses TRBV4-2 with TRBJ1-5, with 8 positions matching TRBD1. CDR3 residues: CASSKDRGGGNQPQHF. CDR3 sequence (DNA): TGTGCCAGCAGCAAAGACAGGGGTGGTGGCAATCAGCCCCAGCATTTT.